This TCR beta chain came from a study of T cells after yellow fever vaccination. Study findings and constraints: A large majority of primary-vaccination clones showed up again after the booster (about 97% CD4, around 85% CD8).

Many counts were recorded for this clonotype. Its antigen remains unidentified. V lost 4 bases, J lost 0 bases, and 11 bases lay in between. The CDR3 loop spans 15 amino acids. The germline gives CDR1 LGHNA, CDR2 YSLEER. TCRdb used MiXCR to reprocess the 5' RACE reads, holding one entry per CDR3 protein. The table lists roughly 79,000 distinct CDR3 sequences, about 7.2% of them singletons. The chain recombines TRBV4-3 with TRBJ2-3, with TRBD2 as a possible D gene (5 bases). The sequencing used CD8+ T cells sorted from PBMCs, collected around 10 days after the first yellow fever vaccination. The TCR comes from a young man who received the YFV17D yellow fever vaccine. The DNA for the CDR3 is TGCGCCAGCAGCCTAGAGGGCATGAGCACAGATACGCAGTATTTT. Translated, it gives CASSLEGMSTDTQYF.